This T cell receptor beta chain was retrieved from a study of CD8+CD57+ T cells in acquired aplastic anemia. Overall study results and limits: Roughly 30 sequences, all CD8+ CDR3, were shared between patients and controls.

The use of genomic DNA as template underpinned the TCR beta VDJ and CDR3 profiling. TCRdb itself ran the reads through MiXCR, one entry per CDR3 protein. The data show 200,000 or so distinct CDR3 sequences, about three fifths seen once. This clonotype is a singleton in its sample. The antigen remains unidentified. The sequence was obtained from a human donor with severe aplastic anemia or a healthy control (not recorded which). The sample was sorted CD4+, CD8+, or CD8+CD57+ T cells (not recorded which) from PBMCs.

This chain's CDR3 is CASSLARPAVYEQYF. For the CDR3, the DNA is TGTGCCAGCAGCTTAGCGCGCCCGGCCGTCTACGAGCAGTACTTC. The rearrangement links TRBV7-8 to TRBJ2-7; D remains ambiguous. The V end was cut by 0 bases, the J end by 3 bases, with 12 bases between. The CDR3 has 15 residues. Germline-derived CDR1 and CDR2 are SGHVS and FQNEAQ.